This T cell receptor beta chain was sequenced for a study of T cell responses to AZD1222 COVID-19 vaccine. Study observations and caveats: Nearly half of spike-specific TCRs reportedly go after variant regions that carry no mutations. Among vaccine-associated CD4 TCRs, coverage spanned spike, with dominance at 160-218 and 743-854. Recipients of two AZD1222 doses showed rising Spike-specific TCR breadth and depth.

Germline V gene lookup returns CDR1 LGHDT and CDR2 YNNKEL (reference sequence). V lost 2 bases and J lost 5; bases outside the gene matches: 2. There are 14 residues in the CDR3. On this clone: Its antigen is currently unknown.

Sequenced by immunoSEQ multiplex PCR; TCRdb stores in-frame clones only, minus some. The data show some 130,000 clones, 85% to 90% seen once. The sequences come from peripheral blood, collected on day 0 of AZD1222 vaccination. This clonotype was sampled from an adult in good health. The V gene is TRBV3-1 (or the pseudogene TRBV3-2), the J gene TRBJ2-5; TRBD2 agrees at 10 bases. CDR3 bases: TGTGCCAGCAGCCAACTAGCGGGGGAGGAGACCCAGTACTTC. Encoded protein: CASSQLAGEETQYF.